The present T cell receptor beta chain was sequenced within a study of blood T cell repertoires in COVID-19. Study-wide context: The United States, Italy and Spain supplied acute and convalescent COVID-19 samples. Sources were T cells, B-cell-depleted T cells, or PBMCs; the material itself was cDNA or gDNA.

As handled by the study authors: Reference gene primer amplification yielded estimated nucleated cell counts. TCRdb's copy holds only in-frame clones and misses some; the assay was immunoSEQ multiplex PCR. V and J calls and clone size are given by that table; D and trimming were obtained from the DNA. The top ten clones hold 8.5% to 10% of a sample with roughly 63,000 clones, less than 80% of them seen once. V was clipped by 4 bases and J by 2 bases, with 12 bases between them. Per the germline V gene, CDR1 is SGHTA and CDR2 is FQGNSA. The CDR3 covers 15 residues. The origin of this receptor is a human donor in a cohort sampled during active COVID-19. Specimen: peripheral blood. V gene TRBV7-2 combines with J gene TRBJ2-1, with unresolved D. The CDR3 nucleotides are TGTGCCAGCAGCTCTACTACTCCCACCTACAATGAGCAGTTCTTC. Residues: CASSSTTPTYNEQFF.